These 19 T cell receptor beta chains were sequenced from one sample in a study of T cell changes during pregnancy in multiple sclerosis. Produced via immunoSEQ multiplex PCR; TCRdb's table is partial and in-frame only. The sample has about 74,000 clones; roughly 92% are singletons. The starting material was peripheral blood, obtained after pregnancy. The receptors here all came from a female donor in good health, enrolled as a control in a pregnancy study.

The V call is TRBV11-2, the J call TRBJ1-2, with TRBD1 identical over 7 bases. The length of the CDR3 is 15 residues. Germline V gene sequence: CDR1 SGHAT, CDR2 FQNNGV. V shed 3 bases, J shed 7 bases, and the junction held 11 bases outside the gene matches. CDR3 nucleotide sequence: TGTGCCAGCAGCTTCCGTGGGACAGAACTTTCTGGCTACACCTTC. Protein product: CASSFRGTELSGYTF. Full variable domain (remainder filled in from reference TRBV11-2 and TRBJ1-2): EAGVAQSPRYKIIEKRQSVAFWCNPISGHATLYWYQQILGQGPKLLIQFQNNGVVDDSQLPKDRFSAERLKGVDSTLKIQPAKLEDSAVYLCASSFRGTELSGYTFGSGTRLTVV.

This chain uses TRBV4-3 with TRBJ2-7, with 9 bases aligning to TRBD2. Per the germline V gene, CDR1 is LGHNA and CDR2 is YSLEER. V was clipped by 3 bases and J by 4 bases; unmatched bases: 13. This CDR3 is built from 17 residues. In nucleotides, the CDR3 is TGCGCCAGCAGCCACCTGGGGAGCGGGGGGATCGGTTACGAGCAGTACTTC. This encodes CASSHLGSGGIGYEQYF.

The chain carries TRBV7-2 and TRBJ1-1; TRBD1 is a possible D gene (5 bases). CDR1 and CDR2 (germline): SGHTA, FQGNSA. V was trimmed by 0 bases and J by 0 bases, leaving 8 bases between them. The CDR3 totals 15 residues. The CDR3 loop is CASSLAGHVNTEAFF. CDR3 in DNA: TGTGCCAGCAGCTTAGCAGGACACGTGAACACTGAAGCTTTCTTT.

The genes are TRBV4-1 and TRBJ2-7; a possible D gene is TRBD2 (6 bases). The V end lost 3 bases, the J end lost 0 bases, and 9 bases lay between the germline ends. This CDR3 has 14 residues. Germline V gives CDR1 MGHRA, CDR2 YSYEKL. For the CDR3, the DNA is TGCGCCAGCAGCCAGCTGGAGGGCTCCTACGAGCAGTACTTC. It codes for CASSQLEGSYEQYF.

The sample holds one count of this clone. The CDR3 is CASGGDRVRRYGYTF. CDR3 nucleotide sequence: TGTGCCAGCGGCGGGGACAGGGTGCGTAGATATGGCTACACCTTC. J is TRBJ1-2 and V is TRBV2, with 9 bases lining up with TRBD1. V was pared by 8 bases and J by 5 bases, with 12 bases of the junction left unmatched. Germline V gene sequence: CDR1 SNHLY, CDR2 FYNNEI. The CDR3 contains 15 residues.

This chain's CDR3 is CASSTLAGGFGEQYF. The CDR3 DNA reads as TGTGCCAGCAGCACTCTCGCGGGAGGGTTCGGCGAGCAGTACTTC. This chain joins TRBV28 and TRBJ2-7, with 9 bases lining up with TRBD2. This CDR3 contains 15 residues. Germline CDR1 and CDR2: MDHEN and SYDVKM. J gave up 6 bases and V 6 bases, and 12 bases lay outside the gene matches.

The DNA for the CDR3 is TGTGCCAGCAGCGACTGGGGGAGGGAGGAGACCCAGTACTTC. Encoded protein: CASSDWGREETQYF. The rearrangement joins TRBV6-6 to TRBJ2-5; 7 nucleotides align to TRBD2. Germline CDR1 is MNHNY and CDR2 is SVGAGI (reference sequence). After removal of 6 bases from V and 5 bases from J, the junction contained 9 bases not matched to a gene. The CDR3 totals 14 residues.

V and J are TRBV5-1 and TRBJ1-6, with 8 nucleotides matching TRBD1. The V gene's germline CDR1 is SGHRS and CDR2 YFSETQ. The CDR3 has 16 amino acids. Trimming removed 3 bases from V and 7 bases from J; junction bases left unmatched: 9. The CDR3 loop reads CASSSMTGVTNSPLHF. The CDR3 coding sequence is TGCGCCAGCAGCTCCATGACAGGGGTCACGAATTCACCCCTCCACTTT.

The chain's CDR3 is CASSPEPYRRDEQFF. The CDR3 DNA reads TGTGCCAGCAGCCCAGAGCCCTATCGGCGGGATGAGCAGTTCTTC. This chain connects TRBV7-3 to TRBJ2-1; TRBD2 is a possible D gene (5 bases). With 5 bases removed from V and 8 bases from J, the gap between germline ends came to 19 bases. The V gene's germline CDR1 is SGHTA and CDR2 FQGTGA. The CDR3 runs to 15 residues.

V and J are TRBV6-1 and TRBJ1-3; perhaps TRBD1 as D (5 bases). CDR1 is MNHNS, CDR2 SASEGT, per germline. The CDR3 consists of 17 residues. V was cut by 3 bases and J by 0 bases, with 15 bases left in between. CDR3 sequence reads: CASSEMGHASSGNTIYF. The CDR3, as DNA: TGTGCCAGCAGTGAGATGGGGCACGCGAGCTCTGGAAACACCATATATTTT.

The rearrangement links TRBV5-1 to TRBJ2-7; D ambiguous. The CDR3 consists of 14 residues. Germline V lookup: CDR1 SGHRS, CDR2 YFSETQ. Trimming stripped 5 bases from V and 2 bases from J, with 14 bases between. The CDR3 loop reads CASSPQFTAYEQYF. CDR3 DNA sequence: TGCGCCAGCAGTCCGCAATTCACGGCCTACGAGCAGTACTTC.

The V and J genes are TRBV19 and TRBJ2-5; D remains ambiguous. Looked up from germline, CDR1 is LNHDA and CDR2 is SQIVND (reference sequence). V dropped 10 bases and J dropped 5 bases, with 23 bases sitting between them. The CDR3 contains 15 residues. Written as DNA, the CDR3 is TGTGCCACAACCCAGACTTATACCCCTTTGGAGACCCAGTACTTC. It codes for CATTQTYTPLETQYF.

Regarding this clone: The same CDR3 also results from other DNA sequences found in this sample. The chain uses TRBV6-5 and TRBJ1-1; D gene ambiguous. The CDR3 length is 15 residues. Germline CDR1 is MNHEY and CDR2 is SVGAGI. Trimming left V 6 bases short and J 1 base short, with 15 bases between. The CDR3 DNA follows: TGTGCCAGCAGCCGCTCTGGTACAGCGAACACTGAAGCTTTCTTT. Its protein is CASSRSGTANTEAFF.

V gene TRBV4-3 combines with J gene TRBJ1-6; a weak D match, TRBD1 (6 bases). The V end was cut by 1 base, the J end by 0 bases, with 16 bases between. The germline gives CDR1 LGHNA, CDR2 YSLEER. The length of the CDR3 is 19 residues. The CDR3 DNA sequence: TGCGCCAGCAGCCAAGGGACAGTCGTATCTAGCTCCTATAATTCACCCCTCCACTTT. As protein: CASSQGTVVSSSYNSPLHF.

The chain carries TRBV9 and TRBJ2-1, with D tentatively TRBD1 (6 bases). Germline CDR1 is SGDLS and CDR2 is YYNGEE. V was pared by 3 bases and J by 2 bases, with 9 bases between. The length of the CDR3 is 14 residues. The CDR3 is CASSGRGPYNEQFF. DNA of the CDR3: TGTGCCAGCAGCGGCAGGGGTCCCTACAATGAGCAGTTCTTC.

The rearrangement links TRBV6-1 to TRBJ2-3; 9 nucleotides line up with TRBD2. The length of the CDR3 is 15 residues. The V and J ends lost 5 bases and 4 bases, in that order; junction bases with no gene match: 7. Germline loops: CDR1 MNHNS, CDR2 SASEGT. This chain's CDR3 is CASSLAGGPPDTQYF. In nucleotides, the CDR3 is TGTGCCAGCAGTCTGGCGGGGGGGCCCCCAGATACGCAGTATTTT.

The CDR3 spells CASSETSGRETQYF. The CDR3 DNA follows: TGTGCCAGCAGCGAGACTAGCGGGAGAGAGACCCAGTACTTC. The chain joins TRBV7-2 to TRBJ2-5, with 12 nucleotides matching TRBD2. V gave up 5 bases and J gave up 4 bases; unmatched junction bases: 2. This CDR3 is 14 amino acids long. Germline CDR1 and CDR2: SGHTA and FQGNSA.

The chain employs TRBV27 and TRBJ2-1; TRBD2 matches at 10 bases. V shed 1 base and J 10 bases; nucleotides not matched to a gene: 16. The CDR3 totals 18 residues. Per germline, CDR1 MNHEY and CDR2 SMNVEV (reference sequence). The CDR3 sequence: CASSLWGLAGVLTGEQFF. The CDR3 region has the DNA TGTGCCAGCAGTTTATGGGGCCTAGCGGGAGTTCTAACAGGGGAGCAGTTCTTC.

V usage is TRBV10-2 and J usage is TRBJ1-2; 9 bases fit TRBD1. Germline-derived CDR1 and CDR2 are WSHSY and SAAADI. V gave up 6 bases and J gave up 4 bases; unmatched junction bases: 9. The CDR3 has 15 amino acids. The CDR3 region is CASRPTGGAGYGYTF. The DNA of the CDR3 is TGCGCCAGCAGGCCTACAGGGGGCGCGGGCTATGGCTACACCTTC.